This T cell receptor beta chain derives from a study of T cells in Graves' hyperthyroidism and ophthalmopathy. Template material for amplifying TCR beta CDR3 regions consisted of RNA transcripts. The TCR CDR3 was amplified in a first-round RT-PCR using the HTBI primer set. TCRdb re-called the multiplex PCR reads with MiXCR, one entry per CDR3 protein. The sample holds over 250,000 distinct CDR3 sequences, about 15% seen once. Uncontrolled infection, other autoimmune disease, pregnancy or lactation excluded patients. This clonotype was detected many times. V was pared by 4 bases and J by 1 base, with 14 bases between. The CDR3 consists of 15 residues. The germline V gene encodes CDR1 SGHRS and CDR2 YFSETQ.

This receptor was obtained from a woman in her sixties with Graves' ophthalmopathy. The chain has TRBV5-1 and TRBJ1-1; D uncertain. The sequenced sample was blood. The CDR3 DNA reads TGCGCCAGCAGCCAAGACATTATCCGGAACACTGAAGCTTTCTTT. It translates to CASSQDIIRNTEAFF.